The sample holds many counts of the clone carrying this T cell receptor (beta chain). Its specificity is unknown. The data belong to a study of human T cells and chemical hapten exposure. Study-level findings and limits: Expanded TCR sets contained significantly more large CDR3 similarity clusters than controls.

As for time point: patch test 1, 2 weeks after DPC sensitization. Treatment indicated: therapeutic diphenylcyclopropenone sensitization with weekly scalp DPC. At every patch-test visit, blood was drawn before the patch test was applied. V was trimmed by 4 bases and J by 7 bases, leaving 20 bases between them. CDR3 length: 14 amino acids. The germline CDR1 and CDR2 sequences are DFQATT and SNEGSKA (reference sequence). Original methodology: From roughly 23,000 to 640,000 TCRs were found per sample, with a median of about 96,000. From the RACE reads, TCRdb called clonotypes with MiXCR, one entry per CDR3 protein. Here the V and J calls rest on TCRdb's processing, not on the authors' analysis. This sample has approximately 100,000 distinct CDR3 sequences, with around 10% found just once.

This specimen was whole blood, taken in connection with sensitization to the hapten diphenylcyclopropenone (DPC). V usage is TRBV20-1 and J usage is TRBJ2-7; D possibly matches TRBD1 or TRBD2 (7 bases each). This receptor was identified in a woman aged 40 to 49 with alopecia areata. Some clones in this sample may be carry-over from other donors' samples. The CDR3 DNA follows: TGCAGTGCTACAAGGGCAGGGGGGGTTAGGGAGCAGTACTTC. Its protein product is CSATRAGGVREQYF.